The clone carrying this TCR beta chain has a count of ten or more. Its antigen is not identified. TCRdb re-called the 5' RACE reads with MiXCR, one entry per CDR3 protein. The sample has about 570,000 distinct CDR3 sequences, more than 9% seen once. The CDR3 loop spans 13 amino acids. Germline values: CDR1 KGHSY, CDR2 FQNENV. The V end was cut by 4 bases, the J end by 5 bases, with 12 bases between. The sample originates from a study of identical twins. Study-wide results and limits: Twin pairs had excess sharing that was weaker in beta out-of-frame sequences. Modelling underestimated the level of out-of-frame TCR alpha sharing observed in monozygotic twins. Those out-of-frame alpha sequences shared by twins showed an excess of low generation probability.

In addition, the sample was reused for a study of yellow fever vaccine responses in identical twins. That source reports: The authors reported partly convergent, partly personalized vaccine responses in identical twins.

The sequencing sample was made of PBMCs. This TCR was recovered from a woman aged 18 to 35 in good health. V is TRBV16 and J is TRBJ2-7; D may be TRBD1 (5 bases). The DNA of the CDR3 is TGTGCCAGCAGCCCACCTTCGACAGACGAGCAGTACTTC. This translates into CASSPPSTDEQYF.